These 5 T cell receptor beta chains were all obtained from the same sample, sequenced in a study of OX40 agonist ivuxolimab in advanced cancers. Libraries were prepared by immunoSEQ multiplex PCR; TCRdb keeps only in-frame clonotypes and omits some of them. This table has tens of thousands of clones, over 65% appearing once. Material: CD4+ or CD8+ T cells sorted from blood, obtained in a trial of the OX40 agonist ivuxolimab. The receptors come from an adult with an advanced solid tumor such as melanoma, head and neck, liver or kidney cancer.

This rearrangement joins TRBV7-2 to TRBJ1-2, with 7 bases fitting TRBD1. The J segment lost 4 bases and the V segment lost 8 bases, leaving 13 bases of the junction unmatched. CDR3 length: 15 residues. Germline values: CDR1 SGHTA, CDR2 FQGNSA. The CDR3 is CASSGLGRGVYGYTF. CDR3 coding DNA: TGTGCCAGCTCGGGGCTGGGCAGGGGGGTCTATGGCTACACCTTC. Combining the CDR3 with reference TRBV7-2 and TRBJ1-2 gives the whole variable domain GAGVSQSPSNKVTEKGKDVELRCDPISGHTALYWYRQSLGQGLEFLIYFQGNSAPDKSGLPSDRFSAERTGGSVSTLTIQRTQQEDSAVYLCASSGLGRGVYGYTFGSGTRLTVV.

The V call is TRBV7-2, the J call TRBJ2-7; 7 nucleotides line up with TRBD2. CDR1 and CDR2 from the germline V gene are SGHTA and FQGNSA. The trim removed 6 bases at V and 0 bases at J, leaving 8 bases unmatched. The CDR3 covers 15 residues. CDR3 residues: CASRERAGNSYEQYF. The CDR3 nucleotides are TGTGCCAGCAGGGAAAGAGCGGGGAACTCCTACGAGCAGTACTTC.

The rearrangement joins TRBV4-2 to TRBJ1-3, with 7 bases identical to TRBD1. V shed 4 bases and J 0 bases; nucleotides not matched to a gene: 3. CDR1 and CDR2 from the germline V gene are LGHNA and YNFKEQ. CDR3 length equals 15 residues. The CDR3 nucleotides read TGTGCCAGCAGCCTCGGACAGGCCTCTGGAAACACCATATATTTT. Its protein is CASSLGQASGNTIYF.

The sample holds one count of this clone. The chain couples TRBV7-9 to TRBJ2-1; weak D call: TRBD1 (6 bases). The CDR3 contains 15 residues. V was cut by 7 bases and J by 0 bases, with 13 bases left in between. The V gene's germline CDR1 is SEHNR and CDR2 FQNEAQ (reference sequence). CDR3 sequence: CASIPTGSSYNEQFF. The DNA of the CDR3 is TGTGCCAGCATCCCCACAGGGAGCTCCTACAATGAGCAGTTCTTC.

In regard to this clone: Sequence at one end of the junction differs from germline and may be a read error. V and J are TRBV6-5 and TRBJ2-1, with TRBD2 identical over 14 bases. The CDR3 is made up of 14 amino acids. The V gene's germline CDR1 is MNHEY and CDR2 SVGAGI. For the CDR3, the DNA is TGTGCCAGCAGTTACTCGGGACTAGCGGGGGTCACAGTCTTC. Translating gives CASSYSGLAGVTVF.